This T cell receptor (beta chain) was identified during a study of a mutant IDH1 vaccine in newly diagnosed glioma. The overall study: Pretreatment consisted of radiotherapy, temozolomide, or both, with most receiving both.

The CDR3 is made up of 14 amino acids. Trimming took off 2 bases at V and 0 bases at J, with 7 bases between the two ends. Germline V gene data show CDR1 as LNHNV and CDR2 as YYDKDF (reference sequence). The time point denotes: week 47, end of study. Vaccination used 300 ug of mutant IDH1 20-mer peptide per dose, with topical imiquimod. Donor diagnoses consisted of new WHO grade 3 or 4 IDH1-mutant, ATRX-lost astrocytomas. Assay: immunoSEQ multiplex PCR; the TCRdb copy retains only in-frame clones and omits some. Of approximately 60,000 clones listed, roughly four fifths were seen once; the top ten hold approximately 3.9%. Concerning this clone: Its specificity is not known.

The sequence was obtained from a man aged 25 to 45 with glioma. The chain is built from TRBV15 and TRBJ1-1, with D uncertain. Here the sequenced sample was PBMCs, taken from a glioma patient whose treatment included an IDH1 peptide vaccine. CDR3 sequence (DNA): TGTGCCACCAGCAGAAGGGTAATGAACACTGAAGCTTTCTTT. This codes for CATSRRVMNTEAFF.